This TCR beta chain was captured by sequencing in a study of early T cells in non-severe SARS-CoV-2 infection. There are many counts of this clonotype. A single record per CDR3 protein comes from TCRdb applying MiXCR to the 5' RACE reads. This sample yields around 70,000 distinct CDR3 sequences, of which 9% to 15% are seen a single time; less than 2% belongs to the top ten. This CDR3 has 15 residues. V gave up 2 bases and J gave up 1 base, with 11 bases separating them. Germline V gene data show CDR1 as KGHSH and CDR2 as LQKENI. The chain employs TRBV18 and TRBJ1-1, with D uncertain. This receptor was obtained from an adult who was a healthcare worker with PCR-confirmed SARS-CoV-2 infection or an uninfected control (not recorded which). Source material: whole blood. The CDR3 sequence: CASSPIPGENTEAFF. The DNA for the CDR3 is TGTGCCAGCTCACCAATTCCTGGTGAGAACACTGAAGCTTTCTTT.